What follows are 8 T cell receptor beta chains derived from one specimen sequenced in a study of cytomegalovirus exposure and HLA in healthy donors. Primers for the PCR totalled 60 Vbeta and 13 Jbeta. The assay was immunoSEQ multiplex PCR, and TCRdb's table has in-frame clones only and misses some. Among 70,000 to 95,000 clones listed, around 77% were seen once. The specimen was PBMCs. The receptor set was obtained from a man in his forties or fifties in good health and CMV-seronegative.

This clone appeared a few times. The CDR3 loop reads CASSRPGSYNEQFF. In nucleotides, the CDR3 is TGTGCCAGCAGCCGCCCAGGCTCCTACAATGAGCAGTTCTTC. The chain is built from TRBV7-2 and TRBJ2-1; no reliable D call. CDR1 is SGHTA and CDR2 is FQGNSA in the germline V gene. V lost 5 bases and J 0 bases, leaving 8 bases between the germline ends. This CDR3 has 14 residues. The whole variable domain, filled in from reference TRBV7-2 and TRBJ2-1, reads GAGVSQSPSNKVTEKGKDVELRCDPISGHTALYWYRQSLGQGLEFLIYFQGNSAPDKSGLPSDRFSAERTGGSVSTLTIQRTQQEDSAVYLCASSRPGSYNEQFFGPGTRLTVL.

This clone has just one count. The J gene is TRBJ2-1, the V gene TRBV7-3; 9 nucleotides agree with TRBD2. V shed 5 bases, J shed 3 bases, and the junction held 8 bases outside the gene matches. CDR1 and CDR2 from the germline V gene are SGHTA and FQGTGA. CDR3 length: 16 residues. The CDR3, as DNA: TGTGCCAGCAGCGGAAATGGCGGGGGGGGCTACAATGAGCAGTTCTTC. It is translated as CASSGNGGGGYNEQFF.

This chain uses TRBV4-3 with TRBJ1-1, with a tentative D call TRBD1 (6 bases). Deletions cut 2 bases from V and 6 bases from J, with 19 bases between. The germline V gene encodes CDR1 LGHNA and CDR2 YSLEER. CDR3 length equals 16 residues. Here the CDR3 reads CASSQLDSDRLPEAFF. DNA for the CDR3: TGCGCCAGCAGCCAACTGGACAGCGACCGCCTGCCTGAAGCTTTCTTT.

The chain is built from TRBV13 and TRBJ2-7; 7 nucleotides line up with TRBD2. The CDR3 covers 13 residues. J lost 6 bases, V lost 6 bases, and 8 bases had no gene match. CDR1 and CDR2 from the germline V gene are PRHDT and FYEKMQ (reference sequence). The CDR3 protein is CASSYTWGGEQYF. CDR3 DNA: TGTGCCAGCAGTTATACCTGGGGGGGCGAGCAGTACTTC.

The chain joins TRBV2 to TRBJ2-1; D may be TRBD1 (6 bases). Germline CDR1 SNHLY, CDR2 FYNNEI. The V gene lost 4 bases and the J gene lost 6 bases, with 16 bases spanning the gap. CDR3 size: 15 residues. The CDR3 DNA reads TGTGCCAGCAGTGGGATTTATACAGGGCTCAATGAGCAGTTCTTC. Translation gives CASSGIYTGLNEQFF.

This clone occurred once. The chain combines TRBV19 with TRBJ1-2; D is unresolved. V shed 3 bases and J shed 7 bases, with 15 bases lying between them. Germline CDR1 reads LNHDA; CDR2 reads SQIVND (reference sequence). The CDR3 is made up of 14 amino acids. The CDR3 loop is CASSMKGVRAGYTF. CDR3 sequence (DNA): TGTGCCAGTAGTATGAAGGGAGTAAGGGCTGGCTACACCTTC.

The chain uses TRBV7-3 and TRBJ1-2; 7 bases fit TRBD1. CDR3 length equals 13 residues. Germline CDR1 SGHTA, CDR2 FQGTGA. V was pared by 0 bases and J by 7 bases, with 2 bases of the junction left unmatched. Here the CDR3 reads CASSLTGGGGYTF. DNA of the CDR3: TGTGCCAGCAGCTTAACAGGGGGCGGTGGCTACACCTTC.

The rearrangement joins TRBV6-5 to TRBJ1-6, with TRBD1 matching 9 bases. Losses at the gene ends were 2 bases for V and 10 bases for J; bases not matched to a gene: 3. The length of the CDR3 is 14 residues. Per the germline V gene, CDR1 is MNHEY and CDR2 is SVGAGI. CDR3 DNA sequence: TGTGCCAGCAGTTACCGACAGGGGGAATCACCCCTCCACTTT. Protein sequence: CASSYRQGESPLHF.